This T cell receptor beta chain was sequenced in a study of blood T cell repertoires in COVID-19. In the original workflow: From reference gene primer amplification, estimates of nucleated cell counts were derived. Generated by immunoSEQ multiplex PCR, the TCRdb table keeps only in-frame clones and is missing some. From that table come the V and J calls and clone size; the DNA was used to work out D and trimming. In the table there are some 260,000 clones, 70% to 90% of which are singletons. The junction had 7 bases not matched to a gene; V was cut back by 3 bases and J by 4 bases. This CDR3 is built from 16 residues. Germline-derived CDR1 and CDR2 are SGHVS and FQNEAQ.

Sequencing input: peripheral blood. This rearrangement joins TRBV7-8 to TRBJ2-2; 8 bases fit TRBD2. This sequence originates from a young man with active or convalescent COVID-19. This CDR3 is CASSLIGGAPTGELFF. The DNA of the CDR3 is TGTGCCAGCAGCTTGATCGGGGGGGCTCCCACCGGGGAGCTGTTTTTT. Variable domain in full (rest from reference TRBV7-8 and TRBJ2-2): GAGVSQSPRYKVAKRGQDVALRCDPISGHVSLFWYQQALGQGPEFLTYFQNEAQLDKSGLPSDRFFAERPEGSVSTLKIQRTQQEDSAVYLCASSLIGGAPTGELFFGEGSRLTVL.